A selection of T cell receptor beta chains follows, all from one sample in a study of T cells in Graves' hyperthyroidism and ophthalmopathy. TCRdb recomputed calls from the multiplex PCR reads with MiXCR, one row per CDR3 protein. The sample includes 750,000 to 900,000 distinct CDR3 sequences, 35% to 45% of them seen just once. The source material was blood. These receptors were taken from a man aged 18 to 30 with Graves' hyperthyroidism. Each CDR3 is given with its conserved first and last residue. A D gene is named only where the DNA matches it firmly. Clone size is given for some rows only: seen once, a few or many times, or a class if the clone is expanded.

>TRBV12-5|-|-|TRBJ1-2
TGTGCTAGTGGTCCGCCGGGAGATGGCTACACCTTC
CASGPPGDGYTF
>TRBV7-2|-|-|TRBJ2-5
TGTGCCAGCAGCTTATGGGACTCCTTAATAGCGGAGACCCAGTACTTC
CASSLWDSLIAETQYF
>TRBV9|TRBD1|-|TRBJ2-5
TGTGCCAGCAGCGTGGGGACAGCTAAAGAGACCCAGTACTTC
CASSVGTAKETQYF
>TRBV19|TRBD1|many|TRBJ1-5
TGTGCCAGTAGTATCCCGACCGGGACAGGGGATCAGCCCCAGCATTTT
CASSIPTGTGDQPQHF
>TRBV29-1|TRBD1|-|TRBJ1-1
TGCAGCGTCGGGGGACAGCCGCGGAGCACTGAAGCTTTCTTT
CSVGGQPRSTEAFF
>TRBV20-1|-|-|TRBJ1-1
TGCAGTGCTCCCCCGGTAGGGGGGTTTAACACTGAAGCTTTCTTT
CSAPPVGGFNTEAFF
>TRBV7-2|TRBD2|-|TRBJ2-7
TGTGCCAGCAGCGTCCCTCTGAGCGGGAGGCCTTCCTACGAGCAGTACTTC
CASSVPLSGRPSYEQYF
>TRBV29-1|-|-|TRBJ1-1
TGCAGCGTTGAAGGTTGGGCAGCCCCGAACACTGAAGCTTTCTTT
CSVEGWAAPNTEAFF
>TRBV29-1|-|many|TRBJ1-2
TGTGGATGGGAGAGGCCTGGTGGCTACACCTTC
CGWERPGGYTF
>TRBV2|TRBD2|-|TRBJ2-5
TGTGCCAGTCTAGCGGGGCAAGAGACCCAGTACTTC
CASLAGQETQYF
>TRBV20-1|-|-|TRBJ2-2
TGCAGTGCCCTCAACTGGGACGAGAACACCGGGGAGCTGTTTTTT
CSALNWDENTGELFF
>TRBV7-9|TRBD1|-|TRBJ1-2
TGTGCCAGCAGCTCCCAGGGGGGGCAGGACAGGGTCAATGGCTACACCTTC
CASSSQGGQDRVNGYTF
>TRBV7-2|TRBD1|-|TRBJ1-6
TGTGCCAGCAGCTTAGGGGGGGACAGGGGGAATTCACCCCTCCACTTT
CASSLGGDRGNSPLHF
>TRBV29-1|-|many|TRBJ1-6
TGCAGCGTTGAAGCCCGAGGGGTAACAGCGAATTCACCCCTCCACTTT
CSVEARGVTANSPLHF
>TRBV29-1|TRBD2|many|TRBJ2-2
TGCAGCGTTGAAACAGCGGGAGCGAACACCGGGGAGCTGTTTTTT
CSVETAGANTGELFF
>TRBV7-2|-|-|TRBJ1-2
TGTGCCAGCAGCCACCTTGTCGACAGCGGAGATGGCTACACCTTC
CASSHLVDSGDGYTF
>TRBV28|-|few|TRBJ2-7
TGTGCCAGCACTCGTCTCCACGAGCAGTACTTC
CASTRLHEQYF
>TRBV19|TRBD2|few|TRBJ2-5
TGTGCCAGTAGTATTGGGACTAGCGGGTACCAAGAGACCCAGTACTTC
CASSIGTSGYQETQYF
>TRBV9|-|few|TRBJ2-7
TGTGCCAGCAGGAAGGGCGTCGCCTACGAGCAGTACTTC
CASRKGVAYEQYF
>TRBV20-1|TRBD2|-|TRBJ2-7
TGCAGTGCTAGGCCGACTAGCGGGAGTCTCGAGCAGTACTTC
CSARPTSGSLEQYF
>TRBV7-9|-|many|TRBJ1-4
TGTGCCAGCAGCTTATCCATCTGGGGGCCAAATGAAAAACTGTTTTTT
CASSLSIWGPNEKLFF
>TRBV10-3|-|-|TRBJ1-1
TGTGCCAGCAGTTCTCCCCACAATAGGGAAGCTTTCTTT
CASSSPHNREAFF
>TRBV9|-|many|TRBJ1-5
TGTGCCAGCAGCGTAGATTGGAGGGTGCAGCCCCAGCATTTT
CASSVDWRVQPQHF
>TRBV9|TRBD2|-|TRBJ2-5
TGTGCCAGCAGCTCCAAACTAGCGGGAGGAGAGACCCAGTACTTC
CASSSKLAGGETQYF
>TRBV4-1|-|-|TRBJ1-2
TGCGCCAGCAGACTAAACACTGGAGGTGGCGTTGGCTACACCTTC
CASRLNTGGGVGYTF
>TRBV10-3|TRBD1|-|TRBJ1-5
TGTGCCACCGGGACAGGGGGTTTCAATCAGCCCCAGCATTTT
CATGTGGFNQPQHF
>TRBV12-3/TRBV12-4|-|many|TRBJ1-4
TGTGCCAGCAAGGAGGGCTGGGAAAAACTGTTTTTT
CASKEGWEKLFF
>TRBV10-3|-|many|TRBJ1-2
TGTGCCATCAGTATGGATCCAAACTATGGCTACACCTTC
CAISMDPNYGYTF
>TRBV6-5|TRBD1|few|TRBJ1-6
TGTGCCAGCAGCTATGGCTGGACAGGCGATTCACCCCTCCACTTT
CASSYGWTGDSPLHF
>TRBV20-1|-|-|TRBJ1-1
TGCAGTGCTAGAGTTTACGGGGCATCCCAGAACACTGAAGCTTTCTTT
CSARVYGASQNTEAFF
>TRBV28|TRBD2|-|TRBJ2-5
TGTGCCAGCATCCGTGGCGGGAGGGTAGAGACCCAGTACTTC
CASIRGGRVETQYF
>TRBV5-1|-|-|TRBJ2-7
TGCGCCAGCACCGCTGCCCTGGGCGGTGGCCTATACGAGCAGTACTTC
CASTAALGGGLYEQYF
>TRBV7-7|-|-|TRBJ2-3
TGTGCTAGCAGCACCCTGGAGGTGGATACGCAGTATTTT
CASSTLEVDTQYF
>TRBV7-2|-|-|TRBJ1-1
TGTGCCAGCAGCTTAGATGGTGGAAGTGCGCGGGAGGCTTTCTTT
CASSLDGGSAREAFF
>TRBV7-9|-|-|TRBJ2-3
TGTGCCAGCAGCTCAGTCTACTCCCCCGGTGGCACAGATACGCAGTATTTT
CASSSVYSPGGTDTQYF
>TRBV7-9|-|-|TRBJ1-6
TGTGCCAGCAGCCCCTCCGCTGTTTCACCCCTCCACTTT
CASSPSAVSPLHF
>TRBV29-1|-|many|TRBJ2-5
TGCAGCGTTGAAGGACCGGGCCGTCCGGCAGAGACCCAGTACTTC
CSVEGPGRPAETQYF
>TRBV12-3/TRBV12-4|-|few|TRBJ1-1
TGTGCCGTTGTACAGGGGAACACTGAAGCTTTCTTT
CAVVQGNTEAFF
>TRBV7-9|TRBD2|few|TRBJ2-5
TGTGCCAGCAGCATGGGACTAGCGGGAGAACAAGAGACCCAGTACTTC
CASSMGLAGEQETQYF
>TRBV10-3|-|many|TRBJ1-5
TGTGCCATCAGCGAGGGGCGTCAGGGTAACAATCAGCCCCAGCATTTT
CAISEGRQGNNQPQHF
>TRBV29-1|-|many|TRBJ1-1
TGCAGCGCCGAGACGGCCATGAACACTGAAGCTTTCTTT
CSAETAMNTEAFF
>TRBV4-1|-|few|TRBJ1-1
TGCGCCAGCAGCCGAGCCCCGGGGGACACTGAAGCTTTCTTT
CASSRAPGDTEAFF
>TRBV5-6|-|-|TRBJ1-6
TGTGCCAGCAGCTCTTGGGACGATTCACCCCTCCACTTT
CASSSWDDSPLHF
>TRBV9|-|once|TRBJ1-2
TGTGCCAGCAGCGTAGTACCCGTTGGGGCGGGGAACTATGGCTACACCTTC
CASSVVPVGAGNYGYTF
>TRBV5-1|-|-|TRBJ2-7
TGCGCCAGCAGCGGGGAACAGGGTTTCTACGAGCAGTACTTC
CASSGEQGFYEQYF
>TRBV7-3|-|-|TRBJ1-5
TGTGCCAGCAGCTTAGTATCGGAGCCCCAGCATTTT
CASSLVSEPQHF
>TRBV10-3|TRBD1|many|TRBJ1-6
TGTGCCATCAGTGAGTCTGGACAGGGAGCTTCACCCCTCCACTTT
CAISESGQGASPLHF
>TRBV10-3|-|-|TRBJ2-2
TGTGCCAGCTGGGACGGCTTCACGGTCAACGGGGAGCTGTTTTTT
CASWDGFTVNGELFF
>TRBV6-6|-|-|TRBJ1-6
TGTGCCAGCAGGCGGAGAGGGATCCACTTT
CASRRRGIHF
>TRBV9|-|-|TRBJ2-6
TGTGCCAGCAGCGTAGATGATTTTGGGGGCCGAACTAGCTCTGGGGCCAACGTCCTGACTTTC
CASSVDDFGGRTSSGANVLTF
>TRBV6-5|TRBD1|many|TRBJ1-2
TGTGCCAGCAGCATCGGGACAGGGGATGGCTACACCTTC
CASSIGTGDGYTF
>TRBV2|-|-|TRBJ1-2
TGTGCCAGCAGTGAACCGAGACATGGGTATGGCTACACCTTC
CASSEPRHGYGYTF
>TRBV7-2|-|-|TRBJ1-2
TGTGCCAGCAGCTTATATCGGGTGGGGCCAGGTGGCTACACCTTC
CASSLYRVGPGGYTF
>TRBV2|TRBD2|-|TRBJ2-7
TGTGCCAGCAGTGAGCTGGGACTAGCGGGACTCTCTGAGCAGTACTTC
CASSELGLAGLSEQYF
>TRBV6-2/TRBV6-3|-|-|TRBJ1-3
TGTGCCAGCAGTTCGATGTGGAGCACCATATATTTT
CASSSMWSTIYF
>TRBV29-1|-|many|TRBJ2-2
TGCAGCGGCGCCACCGGGGAGCTGTTTTTT
CSGATGELFF
>TRBV12-3/TRBV12-4|-|few|TRBJ2-7
TGTGCCAGCAGTGTCCGGGACACTGGATACGAGCAGTACTTC
CASSVRDTGYEQYF
>TRBV7-9|-|-|TRBJ1-1
TGTGCCAGCAGCTTAGGGGTAGGTGGAGGTACTGAAGCTTTCTTT
CASSLGVGGGTEAFF
>TRBV15|-|once|TRBJ2-7
TGTGCCACCAGGAAGAACAGGGGACTTGATGAGCAGTACTTC
CATRKNRGLDEQYF
>TRBV28|-|few|TRBJ1-4
TGTGCCAGCAGTCCCTCCGGGGCCCTCAATGAAAAACTGTTTTTT
CASSPSGALNEKLFF